These 28 T cell receptor beta chains came from one sample sequenced in a study of blood T cell repertoires in COVID-19. TCRdb's copy holds only in-frame clones and misses some; the assay was immunoSEQ multiplex PCR. The table has around 130,000 clones, approximately 85% seen once. The specimen sequenced was peripheral blood. The receptors stem from a middle-aged man with acute or convalescent COVID-19.

This clone was seen just once. J is TRBJ1-4 and V is TRBV9; 9 bases match TRBD1. The CDR3 has 16 amino acids. Germline CDR1 and CDR2: SGDLS and YYNGEE. J lost 8 bases, V lost 0 bases, and 8 bases had no gene match. The CDR3: CASSVGKTGGREKLFF. As DNA, the CDR3 is TGTGCCAGCAGCGTAGGAAAAACAGGGGGCAGGGAAAAACTGTTTTTT.

CDR3 sequence reads: CASSAGTGVSPLHF. CDR3 DNA sequence: TGTGCCAGCAGCGCCGGGACAGGGGTTTCACCCCTCCACTTT. The genes are TRBV5-6 and TRBJ1-6; 10 bases are shared with TRBD1. V was clipped by 4 bases and J by 9 bases; unmatched bases: 4. The CDR3 is 14 amino acids. The V gene's germline CDR1 is SGHDT and CDR2 YYEEEE.

This chain connects TRBV11-2 to TRBJ1-5; possibly TRBD1 for D (5 bases). Trimming shortened V by 6 bases and J by 0 bases, and 15 bases separated the two germline ends. CDR1 is SGHAT, CDR2 FQNNGV, per germline. The CDR3 sequence is 16 residues long. For the CDR3, the DNA is TGTGCCAGCAGTCAGTCATCGGGGGATAGCAATCAGCCCCAGCATTTT. This encodes CASSQSSGDSNQPQHF.

This clone was seen more than once but under ten times. V usage is TRBV4-1 and J usage is TRBJ2-7; D perhaps matches TRBD1 (5 bases). CDR1 is MGHRA, CDR2 YSYEKL, per germline. CDR3 length: 14 residues. Trimming removed 1 base at V and 5 bases at J, with 12 bases between. This CDR3 is CASSQAGSGNEQYF. The CDR3 region has the DNA TGCGCCAGCAGCCAAGCAGGGTCTGGAAACGAGCAGTACTTC.

The rearrangement links TRBV19 to TRBJ2-3; D is possibly TRBD2 (7 bases). Germline CDR1 reads LNHDA; CDR2 reads SQIVND (reference sequence). The V gene lost 3 bases and the J gene lost 6 bases, with 16 bases spanning the gap. The CDR3 consists of 15 residues. The CDR3 region has the DNA TGTGCCAGTAGTATTGGAAGGGGGGGTGTTGATACGCAGTATTTT. Amino acid sequence: CASSIGRGGVDTQYF.

The V and J genes are TRBV18 and TRBJ2-7; TRBD1 agrees at 8 bases. The germline CDR1 and CDR2 sequences are KGHSH and LQKENI. The CDR3 loop spans 15 amino acids. The ends lost 6 bases at V and 0 bases at J; junction bases unmatched: 7. CDR3 protein: CASSRSQGASYEQYF. In DNA, the CDR3 is TGTGCCAGCTCCCGGAGCCAGGGGGCCTCCTACGAGCAGTACTTC.

The genes are TRBV19 and TRBJ2-1; 7 positions agree with TRBD1. Unmatched junction bases numbered 14, after V lost 7 bases and J lost 8 bases. Germline values: CDR1 LNHDA, CDR2 SQIVND (reference sequence). The CDR3 runs to 15 residues. The DNA for the CDR3 is TGTGCCAGTACCACAGGGGTAACCTCGATCTATGAGCAGTTCTTC. This gives the protein CASTTGVTSIYEQFF.

The J gene is TRBJ2-1, the V gene TRBV7-6; D might be TRBD2 (6 bases). CDR1 is SGHVS and CDR2 is FNYEAQ in the germline V gene. Trimming left V 4 bases short and J 2 bases short, with 12 bases between. The CDR3 runs to 15 residues. Here the CDR3 DNA reads TGTGCCAGCAGCTCCCAGGGAGGACCCTACAATGAGCAGTTCTTC. Protein: CASSSQGGPYNEQFF.

CDR3 loop: CSVTGAAGYTF. CDR3 coding DNA: TGCAGTGTCACAGGGGCGGCTGGCTACACCTTC. The rearrangement joins TRBV20-1 to TRBJ1-2; 7 nucleotides align to TRBD1. Germline values: CDR1 DFQATT, CDR2 SNEGSKA (reference sequence). The ends lost 7 bases at V and 7 bases at J; junction bases unmatched: 6. The CDR3 is 11 residues long.

V and J are TRBV7-3 and TRBJ2-1; TRBD2 is a possible D gene (6 bases). The CDR3 length is 13 residues. Germline CDR1 and CDR2: SGHTA and FQGTGA. Deletions cut 5 bases from V and 6 bases from J, with 11 bases between. CDR3 in DNA: TGTGCCAGCAGCGAGACTAGATCCAATGAGCAGTTCTTC. It is translated as CASSETRSNEQFF.

The chain employs TRBV5-6 and TRBJ2-1, with 8 bases lining up with TRBD2. Germline-derived CDR1 and CDR2 are SGHDT and YYEEEE. The CDR3 has 15 amino acids. Unmatched junction bases numbered 4, after V lost 1 base and J lost 4 bases. In DNA, the CDR3 is TGTGCCAGCAGCTTGCTGGCGGGAGGATACAATGAGCAGTTCTTC. The encoded protein is CASSLLAGGYNEQFF. The whole variable domain, remainder taken from reference TRBV5-6 and TRBJ2-1, is DAGVTQSPTHLIKTRGQQVTLRCSPKSGHDTVSWYQQALGQGPQFIFQYYEEEERQRGNFPDRFSGHQFPNYSSELNVNALLLGDSALYLCASSLLAGGYNEQFFGPGTRLTVL.

The rearrangement joins TRBV6-1 to TRBJ1-4; D not certain. The V gene's germline CDR1 is MNHNS and CDR2 SASEGT. The V gene lost 2 bases and the J gene lost 2 bases, with 9 bases spanning the gap. The length of the CDR3 is 15 residues. DNA for the CDR3: TGTGCCAGCAGTGAATGGCGGAGTACTAATGAAAAACTGTTTTTT. It yields the protein CASSEWRSTNEKLFF.

This clone has more than one count but fewer than ten. The chain links TRBV7-9 to TRBJ2-7; 8 bases are a match to TRBD1. V lost 5 bases to trimming and J lost 3 bases; unmatched junction nucleotides: 9. CDR3 length equals 15 residues. Per the germline V gene, CDR1 is SEHNR and CDR2 is FQNEAQ (reference sequence). CDR3 residues: CASSPTQGALYEQYF. Written as DNA, the CDR3 is TGTGCCAGCAGCCCCACCCAGGGGGCCCTCTACGAGCAGTACTTC.

The CDR3 bases are TGTGCCACATTAGGCCGGGACAGGGGAATCGATACGCAGTATTTT. Protein product: CATLGRDRGIDTQYF. This chain joins TRBV2 and TRBJ2-3; 10 bases are shared with TRBD1. J gave up 6 bases and V 10 bases, and 13 bases lay outside the gene matches. This CDR3 contains 15 residues. The germline V gene has CDR1 SNHLY and CDR2 FYNNEI.

The rearrangement uses TRBV5-8 and TRBJ2-3; 13 bases map to TRBD2. Germline loops: CDR1 SGHTS, CDR2 YDEGEE. The ends lost 0 bases at V and 0 bases at J; junction bases unmatched: 1. The CDR3 is made up of 17 amino acids. DNA for the CDR3: TGTGCCAGCAGCTTGGGGACTAGCGGGGGTAGCACAGATACGCAGTATTTT. Its protein product is CASSLGTSGGSTDTQYF.

The rearrangement uses TRBV18 and TRBJ1-2; TRBD1 matches at 8 bases. The CDR3 totals 16 residues. CDR1 is KGHSH and CDR2 is LQKENI in the germline V gene. Germline trimming cut 5 bases from V and 4 bases from J; bases unmatched to any gene: 12. CDR3 loop: CASSSFRDRNSYGYTF. The CDR3, as DNA: TGTGCCAGCTCATCATTCCGGGACAGGAACTCCTATGGCTACACCTTC.

This clone was observed once. The chain is built from TRBV5-6 and TRBJ1-1; D call uncertain. Trimming shortened V by 1 base and J by 1 base, and 17 bases separated the two germline ends. The germline V gene has CDR1 SGHDT and CDR2 YYEEEE. This CDR3 spans 17 amino acids. CDR3 DNA sequence: TGTGCCAGCAGCTTGACTGGTAATAGAGGCAGGAACACTGAAGCTTTCTTT. Protein product: CASSLTGNRGRNTEAFF.

The chain is built from TRBV6-5 and TRBJ1-2; D may be TRBD1 (6 bases). Trimming shortened V by 5 bases and J by 3 bases, and 13 bases separated the two germline ends. CDR1 and CDR2 from the germline V gene are MNHEY and SVGAGI. CDR3 length equals 14 residues. The CDR3 bases are TGTGCCAGCAGTAGATACAGGGTGGACTATGGCTACACCTTC. Its protein product is CASSRYRVDYGYTF.

The V and J genes are TRBV6-1 and TRBJ1-2, with 7 bases fitting TRBD1. CDR1 MNHNS and CDR2 SASEGT come from the germline V gene. V lost 2 bases to trimming and J lost 8 bases; unmatched junction nucleotides: 8. This CDR3 region has 14 residues. CDR3 sequence reads: CASSEIRTGYGYTF. The CDR3 DNA is TGTGCCAGCAGTGAAATTAGGACAGGCTACGGCTACACCTTC.

This rearrangement joins TRBV4-1 to TRBJ2-7, with 8 nucleotides matching TRBD2. Unmatched junction bases numbered 11, after V lost 8 bases and J lost 2 bases. The CDR3 covers 15 residues. CDR1 and CDR2 (germline): MGHRA, YSYEKL. CDR3: CASRKDSGTTYEQYF. CDR3 in DNA: TGCGCCAGCCGAAAAGATAGCGGGACGACCTACGAGCAGTACTTC.

The chain joins TRBV6-5 to TRBJ2-1; 11 bases map to TRBD1. The CDR3 covers 16 residues. Trimming took 2 bases from V and 6 from J; bases not matched to a gene: 6. Germline V gives CDR1 MNHEY, CDR2 SVGAGI. The DNA for the CDR3 is TGTGCCAGCAGTTACCATATGGGACAGGGGGTCAATGAGCAGTTCTTC. Protein sequence: CASSYHMGQGVNEQFF.

The V and J genes are TRBV6-6 and TRBJ2-7, with D tentatively TRBD2 (6 bases). The germline V gene has CDR1 MNHNY and CDR2 SVGAGI (reference sequence). The ends were cut back, 0 bases at V and 6 bases at J, with 9 bases in the middle. The CDR3 is 13 residues long. DNA of the CDR3: TGTGCCAGCAGTTACTCTCCCGGGGGCGAGCAGTACTTC. Protein product: CASSYSPGGEQYF.

V usage is TRBV18 and J usage is TRBJ1-4; possible D gene TRBD1, 5 bases. V was trimmed by 5 bases and J by 0 bases, leaving 13 bases between them. The germline CDR1 and CDR2 sequences are KGHSH and LQKENI. This CDR3 contains 16 residues. The CDR3 region has the DNA TGTGCCAGCTCAACTATTGCGGGACCAACTAATGAAAAACTGTTTTTT. This codes for CASSTIAGPTNEKLFF.

The J gene is TRBJ2-1, the V gene TRBV19; 12 bases match TRBD2. The ends lost 3 bases at V and 10 bases at J; junction bases unmatched: 10. Germline V gene sequence: CDR1 LNHDA, CDR2 SQIVND (reference sequence). This CDR3 comprises 16 residues. CDR3 nucleotides: TGTGCCAGTAGTATTAGTATGCTAGCGGGGGGGAAAGAGCAGTTCTTC. Residues: CASSISMLAGGKEQFF.

The chain couples TRBV30 to TRBJ2-7; D is undetermined. V was shortened by 5 bases and J by 6 bases, with 11 bases between the two germline ends. The length of the CDR3 is 11 residues. The germline gives CDR1 GTSNPN, CDR2 SVGIG (reference sequence). The CDR3 is CAWGPQFEQYF. The CDR3 DNA is TGTGCCTGGGGCCCGCAGTTCGAGCAGTACTTC.

The rearrangement links TRBV30 to TRBJ2-7; the D is unclear. Trimming took 5 bases from V and 2 from J, leaving 7 bases between them. The CDR3 consists of 11 residues. Germline V lookup: CDR1 GTSNPN, CDR2 SVGIG (reference sequence). The CDR3 bases are TGTGCCTGGGGGCTAGCCTACGAGCAGTACTTC. It codes for CAWGLAYEQYF.

The chain carries TRBV12-1 and TRBJ1-2. TRBV12-1 is a pseudogene segment. The CDR3 totals 11 residues. This CDR3 is CASSRFHGYTF. CDR3 nucleotide sequence: TGTGCCAGCAGCCGGTTTCATGGCTACACCTTC.

In nucleotides, the CDR3 is TGTGCCAGCAGCTTAGGAGGGAACAATTCACCCCTCCACTTT. It is translated as CASSLGGNNSPLHF. The chain carries TRBV11-2 and TRBJ1-6; D is unclear. The CDR3 contains 14 residues. V lost 1 base, J lost 7 bases, and 8 bases lay in between. Germline V gives CDR1 SGHAT, CDR2 FQNNGV.